This passage covers 8 T cell receptor beta chains from one sample sequenced in a study of CD8 T cells in Susac syndrome (dated by TCRdb to the late 2010s). The library was produced with the immunoSEQ multiplex PCR assay. RNA was extracted with the RNeasy kit and 0.5 to 1 ug was reverse transcribed using random hexamers. TCRdb reprocessed the public reads (quality trimming at Q25 with fastp, clone calling with MiXCR) and kept in-frame beta chains. Entries are consolidated by CDR3 protein sequence, retaining the most common genes and DNA. The sample table shows about 400,000 distinct CDR3 sequences, and 75% to 90% are seen once. Clones ranked in the top ten supply about 0.12% of the sample. Sequenced sample: CD8+ T cells from PBMCs. These receptor sequences come from a human donor with multiple sclerosis.

The rearrangement links TRBV25-1 to TRBJ2-7; D remains ambiguous. V lost 1 base and J lost 7, with 8 bases in between. This CDR3 is 12 amino acids long. CDR1 is MGHDK, CDR2 SYGVNS, per germline. The CDR3 here is CASSEFRQEQYF. The CDR3 bases are TGTGCCAGCAGTGAATTCCGTCAAGAGCAGTACTTC.

In this sample, this clonotype turned up a few times. The genes are TRBV7-6 and TRBJ2-7; no firm D call. The CDR3 length is 13 residues. V dropped 0 bases and J dropped 3 bases, with 6 bases sitting between them. The germline gives CDR1 SGHVS, CDR2 FNYEAQ. The CDR3 loop reads CASSLAYGYEQYF. CDR3 nucleotide sequence: TGTGCCAGCAGCTTAGCGTATGGCTACGAGCAGTACTTC.

This clonotype was seen more than once but under ten times. This chain links TRBV25-1 with TRBJ2-2; D is perhaps TRBD2 (6 bases). The CDR3 length is 14 residues. Germline loops: CDR1 MGHDK, CDR2 SYGVNS. The germline V and J ends were trimmed by 6 bases and 6 bases, with 14 bases remaining between them. DNA for the CDR3: TGTGCCAGCAGGGAGGGTGCCGGCGCCGGGGAGCTGTTTTTT. It yields the protein CASREGAGAGELFF. The full variable domain, in which reference TRBV25-1 and TRBJ2-2 provide the parts outside the CDR3, is EADIYQTPRYLVIGTGKKITLECSQTMGHDKMYWYQQDPGMELHLIHYSYGVNSTEKGDLSSESTVSRIRTEHFPLTLESARPSHTSQYLCASREGAGAGELFFGEGSRLTVL.

The chain is built from TRBV5-1 and TRBJ1-1; D is possibly TRBD1 (5 bases). Germline V CDR1 and CDR2: SGHRS, YFSETQ. The CDR3 extends over 16 amino acids. Trimming pared 4 bases from V and 7 bases from J, leaving 23 bases between. Here the CDR3 reads CASSPIPLEGALEAFF. The CDR3 nucleotides read TGCGCCAGCAGCCCGATACCCTTGGAAGGGGCTCTTGAAGCTTTCTTT.

The chain combines TRBV6-6 with TRBJ1-1; D ambiguous. Germline V gives CDR1 MNHNY, CDR2 SVGAGI (reference sequence). With 7 bases removed from V and 8 bases from J, the gap between germline ends came to 17 bases. This CDR3 spans 13 amino acids. CDR3 sequence (DNA): TGTGCCAGCATGCGCCTGGCGAGTGTAGAAGCTTTCTTT. Translating gives CASMRLASVEAFF.

This chain joins TRBV29-1 and TRBJ2-3, with 7 bases matching TRBD2. CDR3 size: 14 residues. J was trimmed by 5 bases and V by 5 bases; bases with no gene match: 10. The V gene's germline CDR1 is SQVTM and CDR2 ANQGSEA. DNA of the CDR3: TGCAGCGTTACCGAGGCGGGAGCTCTAGATACGCAGTATTTT. Its translation: CSVTEAGALDTQYF.

This clonotype was seen once. V gene TRBV20-1 combines with J gene TRBJ1-2; TRBD1 might be the D (5 bases). Trimming left V 5 bases short and J 2 bases short, with 12 bases between. This CDR3 contains 13 residues. Germline values: CDR1 DFQATT, CDR2 SNEGSKA (reference sequence). The CDR3 nucleotides read TGCAGTGCTGTCGAGACAGACAACTATGGCTACACCTTC. It encodes CSAVETDNYGYTF.

The rearrangement joins TRBV6-1 to TRBJ1-5, with no clear D. CDR3 length: 15 amino acids. Germline assignment: CDR1 MNHNS and CDR2 SASEGT. V was clipped by 3 bases and J by 1 base, with 10 bases between them. The CDR3 sequence is CASSEEGLSNQPQHF. CDR3 nucleotides: TGTGCCAGCAGTGAGGAGGGATTAAGCAATCAGCCCCAGCATTTT.